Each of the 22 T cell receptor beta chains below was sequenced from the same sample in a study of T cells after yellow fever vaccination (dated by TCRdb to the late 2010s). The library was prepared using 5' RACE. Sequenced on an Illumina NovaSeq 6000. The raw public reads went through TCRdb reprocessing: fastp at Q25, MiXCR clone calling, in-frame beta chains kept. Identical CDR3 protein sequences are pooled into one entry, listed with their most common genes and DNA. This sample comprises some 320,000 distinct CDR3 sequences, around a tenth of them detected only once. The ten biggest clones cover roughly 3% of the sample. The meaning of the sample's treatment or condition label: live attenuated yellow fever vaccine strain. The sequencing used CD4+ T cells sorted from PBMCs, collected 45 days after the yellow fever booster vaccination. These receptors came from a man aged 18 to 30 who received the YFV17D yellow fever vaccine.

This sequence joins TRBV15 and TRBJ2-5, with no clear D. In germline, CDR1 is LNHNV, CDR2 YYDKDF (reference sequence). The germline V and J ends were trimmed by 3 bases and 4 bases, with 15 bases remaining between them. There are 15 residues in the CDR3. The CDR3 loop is CATSRPGPKVETQYF. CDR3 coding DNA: TGTGCCACCAGCAGGCCGGGCCCCAAGGTAGAGACCCAGTACTTC. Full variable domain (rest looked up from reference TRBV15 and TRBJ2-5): DAMVIQNPRYQVTQFGKPVTLSCSQTLNHNVMYWYQQKSSQAPKLLFHYYDKDFNNEADTPDNFQSRRPNTSFCFLDIRSPGLGDTAMYLCATSRPGPKVETQYFGPGTRLLVL.

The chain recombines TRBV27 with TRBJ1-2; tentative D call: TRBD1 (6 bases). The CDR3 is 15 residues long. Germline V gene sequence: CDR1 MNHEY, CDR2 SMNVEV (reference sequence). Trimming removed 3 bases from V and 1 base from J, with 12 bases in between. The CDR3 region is CASSFTGLINYGYTF. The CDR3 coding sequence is TGTGCCAGCAGTTTCACAGGGCTGATTAACTATGGCTACACCTTC.

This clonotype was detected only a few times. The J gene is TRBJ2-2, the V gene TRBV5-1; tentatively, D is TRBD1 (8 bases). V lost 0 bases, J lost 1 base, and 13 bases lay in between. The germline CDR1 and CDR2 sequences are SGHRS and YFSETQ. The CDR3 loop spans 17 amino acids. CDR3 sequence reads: CASSLEAGTGNTGELFF. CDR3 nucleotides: TGCGCCAGCAGCTTGGAAGCGGGGACAGGGAACACCGGGGAGCTGTTTTTT.

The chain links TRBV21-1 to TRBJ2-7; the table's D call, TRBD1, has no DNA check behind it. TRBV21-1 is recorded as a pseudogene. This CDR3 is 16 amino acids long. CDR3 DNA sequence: TGTGCCAGCAGCAAAGGGCACAGGGGAAACGACTACGAGCAGTACGTC. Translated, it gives CASSKGHRGNDYEQYV.

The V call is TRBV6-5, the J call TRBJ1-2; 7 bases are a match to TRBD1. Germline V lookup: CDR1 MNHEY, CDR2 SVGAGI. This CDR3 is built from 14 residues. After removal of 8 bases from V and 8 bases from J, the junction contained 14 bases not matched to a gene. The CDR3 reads CASRRQGIGGGYTF. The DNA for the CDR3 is TGTGCCAGCCGGAGACAGGGAATAGGAGGAGGCTACACCTTC.

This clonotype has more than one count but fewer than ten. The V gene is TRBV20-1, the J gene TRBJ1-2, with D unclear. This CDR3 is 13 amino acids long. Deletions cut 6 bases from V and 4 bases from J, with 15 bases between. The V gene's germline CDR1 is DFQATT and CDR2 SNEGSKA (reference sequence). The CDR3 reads CSAKVITSYGYTF. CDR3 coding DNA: TGCAGTGCCAAAGTCATAACAAGCTATGGCTACACCTTC.

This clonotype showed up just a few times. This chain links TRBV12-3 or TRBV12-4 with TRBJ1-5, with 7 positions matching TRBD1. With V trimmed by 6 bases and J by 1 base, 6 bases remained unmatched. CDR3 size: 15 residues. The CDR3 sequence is CASRQTGFSNQPQHF. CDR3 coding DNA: TGTGCCAGCAGACAGACAGGGTTCAGCAATCAGCCCCAGCATTTT.

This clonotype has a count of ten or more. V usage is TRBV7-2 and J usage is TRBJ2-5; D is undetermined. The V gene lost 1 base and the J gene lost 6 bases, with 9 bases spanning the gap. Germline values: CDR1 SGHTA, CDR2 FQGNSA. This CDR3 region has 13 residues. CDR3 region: CASSLDGIKTQYF. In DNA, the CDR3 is TGTGCCAGCAGCTTAGATGGCATAAAGACCCAGTACTTC. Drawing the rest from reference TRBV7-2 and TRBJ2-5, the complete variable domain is GAGVSQSPSNKVTEKGKDVELRCDPISGHTALYWYRQSLGQGLEFLIYFQGNSAPDKSGLPSDRFSAERTGGSVSTLTIQRTQQEDSAVYLCASSLDGIKTQYFGPGTRLLVL.

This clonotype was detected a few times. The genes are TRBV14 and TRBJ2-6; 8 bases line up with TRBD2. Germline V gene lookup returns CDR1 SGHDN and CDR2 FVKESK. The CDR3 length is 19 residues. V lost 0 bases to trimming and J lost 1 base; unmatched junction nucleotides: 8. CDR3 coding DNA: TGTGCCAGCAGCCAAGATGAAGGCGGGGGGAGGTCTGGGGCCAACGTCCTGACTTTC. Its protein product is CASSQDEGGGRSGANVLTF.

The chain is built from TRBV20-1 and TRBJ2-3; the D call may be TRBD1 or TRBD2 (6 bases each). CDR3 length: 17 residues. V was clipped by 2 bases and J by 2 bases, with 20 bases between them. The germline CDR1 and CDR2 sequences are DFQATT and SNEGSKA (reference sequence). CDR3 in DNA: TGCAGTGCTAGATCCGGGGGCAATCCACATTTCACAGATACGCAGTATTTT. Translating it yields CSARSGGNPHFTDTQYF.

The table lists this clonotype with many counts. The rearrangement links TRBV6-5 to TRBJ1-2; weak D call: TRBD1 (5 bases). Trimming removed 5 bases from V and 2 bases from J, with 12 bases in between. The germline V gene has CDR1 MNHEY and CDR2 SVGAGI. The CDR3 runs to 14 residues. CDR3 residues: CASSRSTANYGYTF. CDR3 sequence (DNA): TGTGCCAGCAGTCGTTCGACAGCCAACTATGGCTACACCTTC.

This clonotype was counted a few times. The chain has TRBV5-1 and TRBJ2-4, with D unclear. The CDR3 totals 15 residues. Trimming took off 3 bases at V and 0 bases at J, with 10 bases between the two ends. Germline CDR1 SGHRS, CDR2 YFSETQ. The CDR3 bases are TGCGCCAGCAGCTCTGGGTTGATAGCCAAAAACATTCAGTACTTC. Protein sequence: CASSSGLIAKNIQYF.

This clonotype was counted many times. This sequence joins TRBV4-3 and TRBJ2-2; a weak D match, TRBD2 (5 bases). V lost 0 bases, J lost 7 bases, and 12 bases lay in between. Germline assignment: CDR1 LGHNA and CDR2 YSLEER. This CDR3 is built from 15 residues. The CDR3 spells CASSQDRGYGGELFF. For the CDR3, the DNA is TGCGCCAGCAGCCAAGATCGAGGGTATGGCGGGGAGCTGTTTTTT.

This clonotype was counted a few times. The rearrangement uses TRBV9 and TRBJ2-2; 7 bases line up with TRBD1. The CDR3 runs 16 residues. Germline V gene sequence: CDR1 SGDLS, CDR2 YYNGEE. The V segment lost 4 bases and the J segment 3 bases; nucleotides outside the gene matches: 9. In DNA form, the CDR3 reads TGTGCCAGCAGCCCCCAGACAGGGAGTTACACCGGGGAGCTGTTTTTT. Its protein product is CASSPQTGSYTGELFF. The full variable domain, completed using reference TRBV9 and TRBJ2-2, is DSGVTQTPKHLITATGQRVTLRCSPRSGDLSVYWYQQSLDQGLQFLIQYYNGEERAKGNILERFSAQQFPDLHSELNLSSLELGDSALYFCASSPQTGSYTGELFFGEGSRLTVL.

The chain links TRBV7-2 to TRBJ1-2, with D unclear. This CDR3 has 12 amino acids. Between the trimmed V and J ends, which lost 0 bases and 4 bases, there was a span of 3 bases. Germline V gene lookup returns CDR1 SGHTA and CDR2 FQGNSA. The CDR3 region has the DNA TGTGCCAGCAGCTTAGCGGCCTATGGCTACACCTTC. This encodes CASSLAAYGYTF.

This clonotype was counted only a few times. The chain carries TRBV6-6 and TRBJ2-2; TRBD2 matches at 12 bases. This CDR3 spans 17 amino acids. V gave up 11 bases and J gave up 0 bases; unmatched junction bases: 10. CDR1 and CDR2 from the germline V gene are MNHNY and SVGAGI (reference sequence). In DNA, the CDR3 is TGTGCCGTACAGACGGGACTAGCGGGCGCGAACACCGGGGAGCTGTTTTTT. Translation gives CAVQTGLAGANTGELFF.

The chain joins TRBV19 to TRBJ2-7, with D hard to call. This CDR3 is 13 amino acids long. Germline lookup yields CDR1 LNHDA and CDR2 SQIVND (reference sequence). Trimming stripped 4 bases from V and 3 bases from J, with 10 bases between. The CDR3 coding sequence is TGTGCCAGTAGTAGTGGGCAGAACTACGAGCAGTACGTC. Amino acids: CASSSGQNYEQYV.

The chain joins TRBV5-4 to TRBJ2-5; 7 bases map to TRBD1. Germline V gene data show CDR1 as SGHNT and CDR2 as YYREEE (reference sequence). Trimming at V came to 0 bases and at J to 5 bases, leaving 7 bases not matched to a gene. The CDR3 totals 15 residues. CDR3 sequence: CASSLANRGGETQYF. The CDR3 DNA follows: TGTGCCAGCAGCTTGGCCAACAGGGGCGGGGAGACCCAGTACTTC.

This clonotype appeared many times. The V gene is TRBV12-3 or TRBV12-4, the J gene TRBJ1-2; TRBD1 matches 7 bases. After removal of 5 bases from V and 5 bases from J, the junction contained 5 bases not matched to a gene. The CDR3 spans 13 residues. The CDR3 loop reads CASSPRDSYGYTF. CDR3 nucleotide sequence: TGTGCCAGCAGTCCACGGGACAGTTATGGCTACACCTTC.

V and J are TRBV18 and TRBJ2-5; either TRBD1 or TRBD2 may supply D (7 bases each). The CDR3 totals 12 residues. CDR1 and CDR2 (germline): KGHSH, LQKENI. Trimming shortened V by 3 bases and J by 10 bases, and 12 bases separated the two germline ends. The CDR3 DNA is TGTGCCAGCTCACCGCAGGGGGGGATCCAGTACTTC. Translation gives CASSPQGGIQYF.

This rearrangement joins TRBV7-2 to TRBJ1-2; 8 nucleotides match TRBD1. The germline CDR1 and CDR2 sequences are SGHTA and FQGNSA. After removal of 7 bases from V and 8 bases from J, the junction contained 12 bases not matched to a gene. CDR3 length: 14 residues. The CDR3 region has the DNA TGTGCCAGCATCCCCCCGACAGGGGCCGGCGGCTACACCTTC. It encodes CASIPPTGAGGYTF.

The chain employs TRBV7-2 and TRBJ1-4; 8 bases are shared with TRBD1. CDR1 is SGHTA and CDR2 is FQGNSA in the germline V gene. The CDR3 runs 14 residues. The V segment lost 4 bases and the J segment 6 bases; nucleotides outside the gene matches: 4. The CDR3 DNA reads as TGTGCCAGCAGCTCGGACAGGGTTTATGAAAAACTGTTTTTT. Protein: CASSSDRVYEKLFF.